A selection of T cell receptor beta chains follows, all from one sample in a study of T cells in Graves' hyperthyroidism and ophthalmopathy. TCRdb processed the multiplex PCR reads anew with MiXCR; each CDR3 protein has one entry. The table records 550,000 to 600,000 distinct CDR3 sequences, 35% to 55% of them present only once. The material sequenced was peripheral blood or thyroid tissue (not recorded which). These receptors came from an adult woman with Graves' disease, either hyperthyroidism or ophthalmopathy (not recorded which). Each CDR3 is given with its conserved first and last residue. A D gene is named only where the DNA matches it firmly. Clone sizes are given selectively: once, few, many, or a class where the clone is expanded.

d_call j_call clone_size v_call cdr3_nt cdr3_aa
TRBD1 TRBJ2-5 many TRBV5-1 TGCGCCAGCAGCCTTCGACAGGGGCACCAAGAGACCCAGTACTTC CASSLRQGHQETQYF
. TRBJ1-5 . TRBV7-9 TGTGCCAGCAGCCTAGGACAGTTCGAGCATTTT CASSLGQFEHF
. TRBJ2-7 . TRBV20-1 TGCAGTGCTAGAGGACAGGGAGGCAGGTTCTACGAGCAGTACTTC CSARGQGGRFYEQYF
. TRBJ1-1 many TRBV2 TGTGCCAGCAGCTGGACAGTGAACACTGAAGCTTTCTTT CASSWTVNTEAFF
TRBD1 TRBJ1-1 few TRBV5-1 TGTGCCAGCAGTTTAGGGACAGGCGCGAACACTGAAGCTTTCTTT CASSLGTGANTEAFF
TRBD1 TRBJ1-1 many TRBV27 TGTGCCAGCAGTTCCATCCGGGACAGGAACACTGAAGCTTTCTTT CASSSIRDRNTEAFF
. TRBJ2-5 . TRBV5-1 TGCGCCAGCAGACCCCAGGGGACCCAGTACTTC CASRPQGTQYF
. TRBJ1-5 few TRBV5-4 TGTGCCAGCAGCCGAGACAGTTCCAATCAGCCCCAGCATTTT CASSRDSSNQPQHF
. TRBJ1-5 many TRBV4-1 TGCGCCAGCAGCCAAGATCCCCAGTATCAGCCCCAGCATTTT CASSQDPQYQPQHF
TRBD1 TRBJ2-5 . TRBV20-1 TGCAGTGCTAGAAGACAGGGGGCTCAACAAGAGACCCAGTACTTC CSARRQGAQQETQYF
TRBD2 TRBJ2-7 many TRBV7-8 TGTGCCAGCAGCTTAGTCGCTTCAGCGGGAGATCGGCGGTACTTC CASSLVASAGDRRYF
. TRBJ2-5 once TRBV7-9 TGTGCCAGCAGCTCCAGTCGGTGGGGGACGGAGACCCAGTACTTC CASSSSRWGTETQYF
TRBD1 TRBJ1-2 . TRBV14 TGTGCCAGCAGCACTAACGAGCAACAGGGGAACTATGGCTACACCTTC CASSTNEQQGNYGYTF
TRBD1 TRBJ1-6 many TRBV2 TGTGCCAGCAGCCTTATGGGACAGCCTTATAATTCACCCCTCCACTTT CASSLMGQPYNSPLHF
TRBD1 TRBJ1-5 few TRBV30 TGTGCCTGGGGACAGGGGATCAGGCAGCCCCAGCATTTT CAWGQGIRQPQHF
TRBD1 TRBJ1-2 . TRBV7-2 TGTGCCAGCAGCTTGCAATCCGGGACAGGGGGCGACGGCTACACCTTC CASSLQSGTGGDGYTF